This T cell receptor beta chain was recorded in a study of OX40 agonist ivuxolimab in advanced cancers. Trimming removed 4 bases at V and 3 bases at J, with 13 bases between. The CDR3 is made up of 14 amino acids. Germline-derived CDR1 and CDR2 are SGHRS and YFSETQ. Concerning this clone: The antigen is not known.

Findings and limits, study-wide: CD8+ T cells were the subset that, on average, had more expanded clones than CD4+.

Repertoires were generated with immunoSEQ multiplex PCR, while TCRdb's copy carries only in-frame clones and drops some. The table lists around 58,000 clones, around 87% of them singletons, with 5.2% in the top ten. This chain joins TRBV5-1 and TRBJ2-5, with D possibly being TRBD1 or TRBD2 (7 bases each). The origin of this receptor is an adult with an advanced solid tumor such as melanoma, head and neck, liver or kidney cancer. This material consisted of CD4+ or CD8+ T cells sorted from blood, taken in a trial of the OX40 agonist ivuxolimab. The CDR3 reads CASSTTGREETQYF. CDR3 nucleotides: TGCGCCAGCAGCACGACAGGGAGGGAAGAGACCCAGTACTTC.